The rows below give T cell receptor beta chains drawn from one sample of a study of Ad26.COV2.S vaccination and SARS-CoV-2 variants. Sequencing used immunoSEQ multiplex PCR; TCRdb keeps in-frame clones, though not all of them. The sample includes 350,000 to 450,000 clones, over 75% seen only once; the top ten take 1.5% to 2%. Sequenced material: peripheral blood, taken in a trial of Ad26.COV2.S vaccine versus placebo. The receptors were sampled from a person between 18 and 59 years old who received the Ad26.COV2.S COVID-19 vaccine or a placebo. CDR3s include the opening cysteine and the closing phenylalanine or tryptophan. The order of the fields is D gene, clone size, J gene, V gene, CDR3 protein, CDR3 DNA. D genes are given only for firm matches. Clone size is stated in some rows and not others, as once, few, many or a class when expanded.

D: .
size: .
J: TRBJ1-2
V: TRBV28
CDR3: CASSLGQTYGYTF
DNA: TGTGCCAGCAGTTTAGGTCAGACCTATGGCTACACCTTC

D: TRBD2
size: .
J: TRBJ2-1
V: TRBV28
CDR3: CASSLWGGRASYNEQFF
DNA: TGTGCCAGCAGTTTATGGGGCGGGAGGGCCTCCTACAATGAGCAGTTCTTC

D: .
size: .
J: TRBJ2-7
V: TRBV29-1
CDR3: CSVESWTESYEQYF
DNA: TGCAGCGTTGAATCTTGGACGGAATCCTACGAGCAGTACTTC

D: TRBD2
size: .
J: TRBJ2-7
V: TRBV28
CDR3: CASRPGTSGSLREQYF
DNA: TGTGCCAGCAGACCCGGGACTAGCGGGAGTTTAAGGGAGCAGTACTTC

D: TRBD2
size: .
J: TRBJ2-2
V: TRBV5-6
CDR3: CASSSFGRADTGELFF
DNA: TGTGCCAGCAGCTCGTTCGGGAGGGCCGACACCGGGGAGCTGTTTTTT

D: .
size: .
J: TRBJ2-5
V: TRBV7-9
CDR3: CASSFNVEETQYF
DNA: TGTGCCAGCAGCTTTAACGTGGAGGAGACCCAGTACTTC

D: .
size: .
J: TRBJ2-6
V: TRBV7-7
CDR3: CASSPVLVGTGANVLTF
DNA: TGTGCCAGCAGCCCTGTCCTCGTGGGGACAGGGGCCAACGTCCTGACTTTC

D: .
size: .
J: TRBJ1-1
V: TRBV30
CDR3: CAWSAEVNTEAFF
DNA: TGTGCCTGGAGTGCCGAGGTTAACACTGAAGCTTTCTTT

D: TRBD2
size: few
J: TRBJ2-7
V: TRBV30
CDR3: CAWTSGSGGQYF
DNA: TGTGCCTGGACTAGCGGGAGTGGTGGGCAGTACTTC

D: .
size: .
J: TRBJ2-3
V: TRBV5-1
CDR3: CASSLETVQYF
DNA: TGCGCCAGCAGCTTGGAGACAGTACAGTATTTT

D: TRBD1
size: .
J: TRBJ2-4
V: TRBV2
CDR3: CASSEGTGGAPKNIQYF
DNA: TGTGCCAGCAGTGAAGGGACAGGGGGCGCACCCAAAAACATTCAGTACTTC

D: TRBD2
size: .
J: TRBJ2-3
V: TRBV28
CDR3: CASRETSGRWTDTQYF
DNA: TGTGCCAGCAGGGAGACTAGCGGGCGATGGACGGATACGCAGTATTTT

D: TRBD1
size: .
J: TRBJ2-1
V: TRBV15
CDR3: CATSRELRGRDRVRNEQFF
DNA: TGTGCCACCAGCAGAGAATTAAGAGGCCGGGACAGGGTGAGAAATGAGCAGTTCTTC

D: .
size: few
J: TRBJ1-2
V: TRBV5-4
CDR3: CASSSQGRYGYTF
DNA: TGTGCCAGCAGCTCGCAGGGGAGGTATGGCTACACCTTC

D: TRBD2
size: .
J: TRBJ2-3
V: TRBV5-4
CDR3: CASSLGLAGDKGQYF
DNA: TGTGCCAGCAGCTTGGGACTAGCGGGAGATAAGGGGCAGTATTTT

D: .
size: .
J: TRBJ2-3
V: TRBV7-9
CDR3: CASSQTRKTDTQYF
DNA: TGTGCCAGCAGCCAGACCCGGAAAACAGATACGCAGTATTTT

D: TRBD2
size: once
J: TRBJ2-7
V: TRBV12-3/TRBV12-4
CDR3: CASTTSGPYEQYF
DNA: TGTGCCAGCACGACTAGCGGGCCCTACGAGCAGTACTTC